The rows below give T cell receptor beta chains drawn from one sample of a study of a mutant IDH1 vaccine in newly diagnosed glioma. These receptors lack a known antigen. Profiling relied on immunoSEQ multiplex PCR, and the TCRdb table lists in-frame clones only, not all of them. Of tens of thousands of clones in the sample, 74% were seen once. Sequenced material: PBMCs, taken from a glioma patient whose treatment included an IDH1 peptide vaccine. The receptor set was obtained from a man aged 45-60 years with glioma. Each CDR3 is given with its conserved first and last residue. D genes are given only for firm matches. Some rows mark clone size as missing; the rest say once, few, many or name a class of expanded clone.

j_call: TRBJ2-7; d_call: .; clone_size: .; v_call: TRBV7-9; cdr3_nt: TGTGCCAGCAGCTTAGCGAGGACGGGCGGCTACGAGCAGTACTTC; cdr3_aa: CASSLARTGGYEQYF
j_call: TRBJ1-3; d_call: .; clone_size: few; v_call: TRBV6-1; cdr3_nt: TGTGCCAGCAGTTTAGGACAGATCTCTGGAAACACCATATATTTT; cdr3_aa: CASSLGQISGNTIYF
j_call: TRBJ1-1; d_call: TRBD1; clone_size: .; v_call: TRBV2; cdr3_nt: TGTGCCAGCAGCCCAGGGGGCGCGAACACTGAAGCTTTCTTT; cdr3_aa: CASSPGGANTEAFF
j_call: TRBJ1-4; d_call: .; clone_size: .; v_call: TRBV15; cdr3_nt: TGTGCCACCAGCCCCCTGGGTAGGGTCCAGGGTATCCAACTTTCTAATGAAAAACTGTTTTTT; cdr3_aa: CATSPLGRVQGIQLSNEKLFF
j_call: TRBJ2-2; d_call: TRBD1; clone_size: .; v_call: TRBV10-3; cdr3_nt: TGTGCCATCAGTGACGTCGGGACAGGGACACCCGGGGAGCTGTTTTTT; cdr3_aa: CAISDVGTGTPGELFF
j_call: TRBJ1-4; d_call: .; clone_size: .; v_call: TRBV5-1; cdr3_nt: TGCGCCAGCAGCTTGGGAGGGTCTACAACTAATGAAAAACTGTTTTTT; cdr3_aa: CASSLGGSTTNEKLFF
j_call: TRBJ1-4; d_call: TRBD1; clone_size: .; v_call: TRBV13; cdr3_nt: TGTGCCAGCAGCTCATTCCCGGGACAGGGGCCCACAAAACTGTTTTTT; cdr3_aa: CASSSFPGQGPTKLFF
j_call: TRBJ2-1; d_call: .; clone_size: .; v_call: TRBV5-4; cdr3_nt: TGTGCCAGCACAAGTGATGACAAGTACAATGAGCAGTTCTTC; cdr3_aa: CASTSDDKYNEQFF
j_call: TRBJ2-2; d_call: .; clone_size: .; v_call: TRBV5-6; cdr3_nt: TGTGCCAGCAGCTTGGTTTCGAGAGGGGAGCTGTTTTTT; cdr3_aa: CASSLVSRGELFF
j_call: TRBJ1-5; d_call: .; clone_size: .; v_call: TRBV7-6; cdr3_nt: TGTGCCAGCAGCCCTAACGGTTATAGCAATCAGCCCCAGCATTTT; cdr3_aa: CASSPNGYSNQPQHF
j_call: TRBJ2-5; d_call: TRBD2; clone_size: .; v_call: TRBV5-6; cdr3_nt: TGTGCCAGCAGCTTCGGGGGGGGCGGGGAGACCCAGTACTTC; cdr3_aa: CASSFGGGGETQYF
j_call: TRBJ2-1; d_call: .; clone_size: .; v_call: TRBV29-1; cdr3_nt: TGCAGCGCCGGCGGGGACGGGGGCGGTGGTGAGCAGTTCTTC; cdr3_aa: CSAGGDGGGGEQFF
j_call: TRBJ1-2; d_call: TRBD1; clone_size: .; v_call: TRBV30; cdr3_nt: TGTGCCTGGAGGACCCAGGGGGCTTGGTATGGCTACACCTTC; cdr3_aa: CAWRTQGAWYGYTF
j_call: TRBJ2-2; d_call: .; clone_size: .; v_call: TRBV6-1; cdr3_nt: TGTGCCAGCAGTGAATCCCCGAACACCGGGGAGCTGTTTTTT; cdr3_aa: CASSESPNTGELFF
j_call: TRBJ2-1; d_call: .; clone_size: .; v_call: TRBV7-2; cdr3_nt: TGTGCCAGCAGCCCTACAAACAATGAGCAGTTCTTC; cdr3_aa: CASSPTNNEQFF
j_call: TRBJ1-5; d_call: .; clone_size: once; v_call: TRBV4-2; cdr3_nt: TGTGCCAGCAGCCAAGACAGGGGAAGCAATCAGCCCCAGCATTTT; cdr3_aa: CASSQDRGSNQPQHF
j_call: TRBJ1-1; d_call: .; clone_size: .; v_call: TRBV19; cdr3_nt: TGTGCCAGTAGTATCCTCGGGGGGGCACCCACTGAAGCTTTCTTT; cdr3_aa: CASSILGGAPTEAFF
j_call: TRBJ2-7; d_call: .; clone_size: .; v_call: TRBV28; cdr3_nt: TGTGCCAGCAGTCCCCCGGAGGGGGAGTACGAGCAGTACTTC; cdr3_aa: CASSPPEGEYEQYF
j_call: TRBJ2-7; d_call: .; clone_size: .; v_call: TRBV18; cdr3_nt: TGTGCCAGCTCACCAAGTGACAGTTACGAGCAGTACTTC; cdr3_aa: CASSPSDSYEQYF
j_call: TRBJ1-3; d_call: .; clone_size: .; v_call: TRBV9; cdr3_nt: TGTGCCAGCAGCGTAAGTGTCTCTGGAAACACCATATATTTT; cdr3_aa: CASSVSVSGNTIYF
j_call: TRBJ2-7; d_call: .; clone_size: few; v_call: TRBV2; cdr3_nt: TGTGCCAGCAACCCGAGATTAGGACGGGAAACCTACGAGCAGTACTTC; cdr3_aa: CASNPRLGRETYEQYF
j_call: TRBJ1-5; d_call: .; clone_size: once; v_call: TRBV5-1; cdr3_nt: TGCGCCAGCAGCCCCACGTCGGTCTCCGATCGTCCCCAGCATTTT; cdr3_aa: CASSPTSVSDRPQHF
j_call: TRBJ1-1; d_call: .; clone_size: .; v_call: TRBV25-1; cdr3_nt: TGTGCCAGCACCACAGAATTGCTCGGGGGGCGAGGAACTGAAGCTTTCTTT; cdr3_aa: CASTTELLGGRGTEAFF
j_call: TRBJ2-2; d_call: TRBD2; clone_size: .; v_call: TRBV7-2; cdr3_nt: TGTGCCAGCAGCCTTAGCGGGGAGAACACCGGGGAGCTGTTTTTT; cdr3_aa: CASSLSGENTGELFF
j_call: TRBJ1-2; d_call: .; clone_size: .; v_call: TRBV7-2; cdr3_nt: TGTGCCAGCAGCTTAGGGGGTGCGGTGTCTAACTATGGCTACACCTTC; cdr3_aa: CASSLGGAVSNYGYTF
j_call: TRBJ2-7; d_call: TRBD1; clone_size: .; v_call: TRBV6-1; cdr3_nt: TGTGCCAGCACTCAGGGGGCCTACGAGCAGTACTTC; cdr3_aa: CASTQGAYEQYF
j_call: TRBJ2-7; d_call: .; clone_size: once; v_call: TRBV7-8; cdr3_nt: TGTGCCAGCAGCTTAGGACTAGATGAGCAGTACTTC; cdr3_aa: CASSLGLDEQYF
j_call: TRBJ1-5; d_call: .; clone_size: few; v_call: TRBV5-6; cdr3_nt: TGTGCCAGCAGCCCCAGGGGTACCTATCAGCCCCAGCATTTT; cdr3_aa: CASSPRGTYQPQHF
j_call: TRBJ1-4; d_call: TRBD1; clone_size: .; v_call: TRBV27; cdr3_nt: TGTGCCAGCAGCTCCAAAGGGGGAGGGGGCTACGGTGAAAAACTGTTTTTT; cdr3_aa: CASSSKGGGGYGEKLFF